This TCR beta chain originates from a study of blood T cell repertoires in COVID-19. Authors' analysis steps: Estimation of nucleated cell counts relied on the amplification of reference gene primers. Here immunoSEQ multiplex PCR was the method, and the copy in TCRdb shows in-frame clones only, minus some. V, J and clone size derive from that table, while D and trimming were established from the DNA sequence. Here the sample spans 150,000 or so clones, 84% being singletons. Sequenced sample: PBMCs or T cells enriched from blood (not recorded which). The receptor comes from a woman between 45 and 60 years old who had recovered from COVID-19.

Here the CDR3 reads CASSPGTGLQPQHF. CDR3 nucleotides: TGCGCCAGCAGCCCCGGGACAGGTCTACAGCCCCAGCATTTT. The chain recombines TRBV5-1 with TRBJ1-5, with 8 nucleotides matching TRBD1. Trimming cost V 4 bases and J 7 bases; bases outside gene matches: 7. The germline gives CDR1 SGHRS, CDR2 YFSETQ. This CDR3 comprises 14 residues.